The 4 T cell receptor beta chains given below trace back to one sample, sequenced in a study of low-dose radiotherapy and immunotherapy resistance in tumors. Time point described: before trial treatment. Primers targeting TRAV and TRBV primed first-strand cDNA, covering alpha and beta chains. For amplifying TCRs, the PCR ran for around 20 cycles with Phusion, which was used together with a constant-region primer and the adapter on the V primers. In TCRdb, the reads were re-called with MiXCR into one record per CDR3 protein. The sample consists of around 65,000 distinct CDR3 sequences, approximately 25% of them appearing once. The sequencing here drew on PBMCs, taken before treatment. These TCRs come from a male donor with rectosigmoid adenocarcinoma.

This clonotype is deemed medium-sized. The genes are TRBV27 and TRBJ2-7; maybe TRBD2 (5 bases). Per the germline V gene, CDR1 is MNHEY and CDR2 is SMNVEV (reference sequence). The CDR3 is 14 residues long. The germline V and J ends were trimmed by 6 bases and 0 bases, with 12 bases remaining between them. The CDR3 spells CASSRPGSSYEQYF. Here the CDR3 DNA reads TGTGCCAGCAGCCGACCGGGGAGCTCCTACGAGCAGTACTTC.

The table lists this clonotype with many counts. In nucleotides, the CDR3 is TGTGCCAGTAGCCCGGCAGTTATCGGCGAGCAGTACTTC. Residues: CASSPAVIGEQYF. This sequence joins TRBV19 and TRBJ2-7; no firm D call. The CDR3 runs to 13 residues. V lost 6 bases, J lost 6 bases, and 15 bases lay in between. Per germline, CDR1 LNHDA and CDR2 SQIVND (reference sequence).

This clonotype was seen repeatedly, ten times or more. The rearrangement joins TRBV5-6 to TRBJ2-3; no definite D call. This CDR3 spans 11 amino acids. Germline V gene data show CDR1 as SGHDT and CDR2 as YYEEEE. Between the trimmed V and J ends, which lost 3 bases and 2 bases, there was a span of 1 base. This CDR3 is CASSYTDTQYF. DNA for the CDR3: TGTGCCAGCAGCTACACAGATACGCAGTATTTT.

The chain has TRBV4-3 and TRBJ2-7; the D is unclear. V dropped 0 bases and J dropped 1 base, with 7 bases sitting between them. There are 14 residues in the CDR3. The germline V gene encodes CDR1 LGHNA and CDR2 YSLEER. CDR3 loop: CASSQDITSYEQYF. The CDR3 coding sequence is TGCGCCAGCAGCCAAGATATCACTTCCTACGAGCAGTACTTC.